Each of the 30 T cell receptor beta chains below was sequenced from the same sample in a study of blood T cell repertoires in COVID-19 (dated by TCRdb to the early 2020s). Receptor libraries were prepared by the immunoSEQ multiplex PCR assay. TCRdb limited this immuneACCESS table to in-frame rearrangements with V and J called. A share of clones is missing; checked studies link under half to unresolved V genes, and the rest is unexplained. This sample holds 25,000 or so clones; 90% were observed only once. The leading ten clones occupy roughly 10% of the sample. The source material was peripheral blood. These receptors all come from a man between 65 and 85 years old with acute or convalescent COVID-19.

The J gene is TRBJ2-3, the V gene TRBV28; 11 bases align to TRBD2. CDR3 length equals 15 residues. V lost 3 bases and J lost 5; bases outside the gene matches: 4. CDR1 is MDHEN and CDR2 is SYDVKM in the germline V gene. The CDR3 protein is CASSFALAGVDTQYF. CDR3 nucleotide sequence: TGTGCCAGCAGTTTCGCACTAGCGGGAGTAGATACGCAGTATTTT.

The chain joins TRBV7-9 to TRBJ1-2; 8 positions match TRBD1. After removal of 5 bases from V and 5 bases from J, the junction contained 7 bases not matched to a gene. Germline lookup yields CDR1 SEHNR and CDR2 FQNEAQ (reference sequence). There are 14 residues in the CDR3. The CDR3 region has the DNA TGTGCCAGCAGCCCGATGGACAGGGCTTATGGCTACACCTTC. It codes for CASSPMDRAYGYTF.

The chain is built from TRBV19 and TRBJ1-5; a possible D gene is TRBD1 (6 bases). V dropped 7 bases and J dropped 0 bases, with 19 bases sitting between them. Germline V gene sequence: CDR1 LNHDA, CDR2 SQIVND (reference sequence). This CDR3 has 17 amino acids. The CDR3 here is CASTVSGQIYSNQPQHF. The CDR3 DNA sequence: TGTGCCAGTACTGTGTCCGGACAGATTTATAGCAATCAGCCCCAGCATTTT.

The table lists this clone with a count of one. The CDR3 nucleotides read TGCGCCAGCAGCTTGGCAGACACCGGGGAGCTGTTTTTT. It is translated as CASSLADTGELFF. The chain combines TRBV5-1 with TRBJ2-2; D ambiguous. The germline CDR1 and CDR2 sequences are SGHRS and YFSETQ. This CDR3 is built from 13 residues. V dropped 0 bases and J dropped 3 bases, with 3 bases sitting between them.

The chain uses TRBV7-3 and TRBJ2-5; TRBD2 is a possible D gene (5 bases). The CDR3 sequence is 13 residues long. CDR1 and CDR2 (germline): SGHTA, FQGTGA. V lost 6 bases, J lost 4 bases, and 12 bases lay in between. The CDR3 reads CASSRTPGETQYF. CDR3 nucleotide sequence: TGTGCCAGCAGTAGGACTCCTGGAGAGACCCAGTACTTC.

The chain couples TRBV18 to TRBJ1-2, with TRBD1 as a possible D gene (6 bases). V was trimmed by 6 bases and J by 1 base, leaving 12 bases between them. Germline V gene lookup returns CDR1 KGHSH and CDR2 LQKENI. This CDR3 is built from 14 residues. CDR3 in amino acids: CASSPGTLNYGYTF. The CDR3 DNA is TGTGCCAGCTCCCCCGGGACACTTAACTATGGCTACACCTTC.

CDR3 loop: CASSEAAPYEQFF. CDR3 sequence (DNA): TGTGCCAGCAGTGAAGCGGCTCCGTATGAGCAGTTCTTC. The chain couples TRBV6-1 to TRBJ2-1; D is unresolved. Germline V CDR1 and CDR2: MNHNS, SASEGT. Trimming took 0 bases from V and 8 from J, leaving 8 bases between them. This CDR3 comprises 13 residues.

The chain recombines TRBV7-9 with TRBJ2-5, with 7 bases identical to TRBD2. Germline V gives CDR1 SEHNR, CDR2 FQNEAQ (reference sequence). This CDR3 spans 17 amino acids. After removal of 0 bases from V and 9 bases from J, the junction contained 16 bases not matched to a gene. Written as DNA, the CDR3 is TGTGCCAGCAGCTTAGCGGTCAGTAAACCTACGAGCGGGGCCCAGTACTTC. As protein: CASSLAVSKPTSGAQYF.

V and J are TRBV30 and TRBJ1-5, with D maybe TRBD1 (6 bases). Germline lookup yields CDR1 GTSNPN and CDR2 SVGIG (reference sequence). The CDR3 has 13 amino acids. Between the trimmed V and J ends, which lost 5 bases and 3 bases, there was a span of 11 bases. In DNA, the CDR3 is TGTGCCTGGTTGACAGGTAACAATCAGCCCCAGCATTTT. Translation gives CAWLTGNNQPQHF.

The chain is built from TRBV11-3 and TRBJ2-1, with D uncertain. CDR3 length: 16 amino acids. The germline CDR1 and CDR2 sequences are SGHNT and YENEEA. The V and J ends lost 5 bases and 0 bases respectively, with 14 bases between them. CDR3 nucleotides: TGTGCCAGCAGCCCCGCCGCGTCTAGCTCCTACAATGAGCAGTTCTTC. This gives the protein CASSPAASSSYNEQFF.

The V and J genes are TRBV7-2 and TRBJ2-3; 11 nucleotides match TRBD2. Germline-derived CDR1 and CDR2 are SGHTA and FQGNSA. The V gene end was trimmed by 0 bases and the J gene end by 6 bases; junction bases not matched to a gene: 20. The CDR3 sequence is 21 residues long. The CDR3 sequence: CASSLASFLAGGYNLQDTQYF. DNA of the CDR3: TGTGCCAGCAGCTTAGCGTCCTTCCTAGCGGGAGGCTACAACCTTCAGGATACGCAGTATTTT.

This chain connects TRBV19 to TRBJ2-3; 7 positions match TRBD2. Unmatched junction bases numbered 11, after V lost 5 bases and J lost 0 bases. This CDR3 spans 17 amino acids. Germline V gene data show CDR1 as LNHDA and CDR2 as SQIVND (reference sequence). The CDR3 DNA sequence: TGTGCCAGTAGTGCCCGAGGTAGCGGGCCTAGCACAGATACGCAGTATTTT. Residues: CASSARGSGPSTDTQYF.

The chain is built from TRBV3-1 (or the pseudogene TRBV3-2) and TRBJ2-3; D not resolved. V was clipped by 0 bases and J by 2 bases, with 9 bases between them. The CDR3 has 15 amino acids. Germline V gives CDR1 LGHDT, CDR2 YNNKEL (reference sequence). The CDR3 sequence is CASSQDQMITDTQYF. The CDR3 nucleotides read TGTGCCAGCAGCCAAGATCAGATGATCACAGATACGCAGTATTTT.

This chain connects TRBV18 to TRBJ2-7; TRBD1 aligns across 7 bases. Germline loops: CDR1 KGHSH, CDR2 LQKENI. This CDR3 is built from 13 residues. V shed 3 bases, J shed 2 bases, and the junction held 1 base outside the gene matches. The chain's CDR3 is CASSPRGTYEQYF. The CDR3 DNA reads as TGTGCCAGCTCACCCAGGGGGACCTACGAGCAGTACTTC.

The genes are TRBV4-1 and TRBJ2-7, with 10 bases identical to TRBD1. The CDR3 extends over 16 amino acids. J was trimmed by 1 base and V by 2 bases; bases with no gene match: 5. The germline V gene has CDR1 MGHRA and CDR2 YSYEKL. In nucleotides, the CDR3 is TGCGCCAGCAGCCAACCGGGACAGGGGAAGTCCTACGAGCAGTACTTC. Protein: CASSQPGQGKSYEQYF.

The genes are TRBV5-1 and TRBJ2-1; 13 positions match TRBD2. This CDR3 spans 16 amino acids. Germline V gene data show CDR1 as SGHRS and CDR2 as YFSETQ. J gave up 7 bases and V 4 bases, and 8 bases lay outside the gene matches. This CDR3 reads CASSRTSGSSTNEQFF. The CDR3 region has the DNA TGCGCCAGCAGCCGGACTAGCGGGAGTTCGACAAATGAGCAGTTCTTC.

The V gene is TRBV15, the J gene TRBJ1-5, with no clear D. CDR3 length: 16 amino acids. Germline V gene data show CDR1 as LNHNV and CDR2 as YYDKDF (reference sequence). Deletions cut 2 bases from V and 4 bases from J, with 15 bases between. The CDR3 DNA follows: TGTGCCACCAGCAGACTCGTGACGATGAGGAATCAGCCCCAGCATTTT. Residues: CATSRLVTMRNQPQHF.

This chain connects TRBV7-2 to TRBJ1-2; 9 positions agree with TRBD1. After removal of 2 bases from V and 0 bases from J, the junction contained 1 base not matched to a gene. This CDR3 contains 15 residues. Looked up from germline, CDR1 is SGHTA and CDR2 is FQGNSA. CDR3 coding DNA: TGTGCCAGCAGCTTACGACAGGGGGCTAACTATGGCTACACCTTC. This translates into CASSLRQGANYGYTF.

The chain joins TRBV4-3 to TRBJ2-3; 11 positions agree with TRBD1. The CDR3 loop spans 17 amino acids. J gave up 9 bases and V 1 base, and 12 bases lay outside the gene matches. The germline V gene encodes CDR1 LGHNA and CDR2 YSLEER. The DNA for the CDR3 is TGCGCCAGCAGCCAAGTTTTCGCGGACAGGGGGCAGGAGACGCAGTATTTT. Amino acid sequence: CASSQVFADRGQETQYF.

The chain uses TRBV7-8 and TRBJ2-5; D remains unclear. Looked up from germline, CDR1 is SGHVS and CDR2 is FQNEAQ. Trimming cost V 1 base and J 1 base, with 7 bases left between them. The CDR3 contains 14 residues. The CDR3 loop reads CASSLDPGQETQYF. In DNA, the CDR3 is TGTGCCAGCAGCTTAGACCCGGGCCAAGAGACCCAGTACTTC.

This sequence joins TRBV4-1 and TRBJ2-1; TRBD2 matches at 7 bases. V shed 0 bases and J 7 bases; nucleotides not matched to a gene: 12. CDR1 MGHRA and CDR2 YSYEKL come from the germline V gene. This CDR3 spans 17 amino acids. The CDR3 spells CASSQDLVSGTVNEQFF. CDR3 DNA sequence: TGCGCCAGCAGCCAAGATCTTGTGAGCGGGACTGTAAATGAGCAGTTCTTC.

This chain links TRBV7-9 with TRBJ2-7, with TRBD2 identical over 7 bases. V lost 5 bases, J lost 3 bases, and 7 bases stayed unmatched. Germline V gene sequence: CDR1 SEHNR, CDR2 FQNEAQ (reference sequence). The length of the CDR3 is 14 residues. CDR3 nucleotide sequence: TGTGCCAGCAGCCCTAGCGGAGCGCTCTACGAGCAGTACTTC. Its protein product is CASSPSGALYEQYF.

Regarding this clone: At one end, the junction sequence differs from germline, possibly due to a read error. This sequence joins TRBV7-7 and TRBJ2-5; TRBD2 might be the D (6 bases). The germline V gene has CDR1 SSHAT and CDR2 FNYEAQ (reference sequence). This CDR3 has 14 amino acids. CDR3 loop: CASSLGIAEETQYF. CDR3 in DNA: TGTGCTAGCAGCTTAGGTATAGCGGAAGAGACCCAGTACTTC.

The CDR3 nucleotides are TGTGCCAGTAGTGGGCGCGGGAGTCTAATGGACGAGCAGTACTTC. It translates to CASSGRGSLMDEQYF. This chain links TRBV19 with TRBJ2-7; 7 nucleotides agree with TRBD2. CDR3 length: 15 residues. From germline, CDR1 is LNHDA and CDR2 SQIVND (reference sequence). Trimming cost V 5 bases and J 5 bases; bases outside gene matches: 12.

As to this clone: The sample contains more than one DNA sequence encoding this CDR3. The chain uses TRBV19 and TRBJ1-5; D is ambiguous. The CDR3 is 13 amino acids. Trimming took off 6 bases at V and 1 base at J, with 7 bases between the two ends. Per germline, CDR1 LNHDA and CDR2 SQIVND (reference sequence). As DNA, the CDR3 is TGTGCCAGTAGAAGCTTAAGCAATCAGCCCCAGCATTTT. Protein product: CASRSLSNQPQHF.

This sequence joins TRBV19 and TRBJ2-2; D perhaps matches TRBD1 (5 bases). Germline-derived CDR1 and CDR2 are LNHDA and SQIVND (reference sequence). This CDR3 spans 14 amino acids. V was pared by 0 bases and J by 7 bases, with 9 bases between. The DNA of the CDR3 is TGTGCCAGTAGTATAGATAAGGGGATCGGGGAGCTGTTTTTT. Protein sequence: CASSIDKGIGELFF.

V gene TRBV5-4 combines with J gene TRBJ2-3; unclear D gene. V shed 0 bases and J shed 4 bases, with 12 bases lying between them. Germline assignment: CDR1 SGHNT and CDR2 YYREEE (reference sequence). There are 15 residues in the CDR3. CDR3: CASSLESSPPDTQYF. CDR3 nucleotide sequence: TGTGCCAGCAGCTTGGAGAGTAGCCCCCCAGATACGCAGTATTTT.

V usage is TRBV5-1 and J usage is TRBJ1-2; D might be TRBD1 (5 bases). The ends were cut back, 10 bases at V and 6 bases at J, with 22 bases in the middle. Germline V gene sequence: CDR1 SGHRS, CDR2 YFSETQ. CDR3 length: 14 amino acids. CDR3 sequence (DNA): TGCGCCTCCGATTCAGTCCCCGCAGGGAATGGCTACACCTTC. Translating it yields CASDSVPAGNGYTF.

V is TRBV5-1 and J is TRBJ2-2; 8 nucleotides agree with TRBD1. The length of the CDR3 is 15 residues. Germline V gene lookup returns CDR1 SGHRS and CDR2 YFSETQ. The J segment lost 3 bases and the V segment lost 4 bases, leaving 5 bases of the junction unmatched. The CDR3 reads CASSEDRVDTGELFF. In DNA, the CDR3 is TGCGCCAGCAGCGAGGACAGGGTTGACACCGGGGAGCTGTTTTTT. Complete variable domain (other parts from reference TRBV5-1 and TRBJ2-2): KAGVTQTPRYLIKTRGQQVTLSCSPISGHRSVSWYQQTPGQGLQFLFEYFSETQRNKGNFPGRFSGRQFSNSRSEMNVSTLELGDSALYLCASSEDRVDTGELFFGEGSRLTVL.

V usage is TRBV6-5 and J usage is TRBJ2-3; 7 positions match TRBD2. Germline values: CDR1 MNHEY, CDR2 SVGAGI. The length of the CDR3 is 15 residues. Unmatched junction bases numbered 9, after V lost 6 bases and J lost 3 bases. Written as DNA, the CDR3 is TGTGCCAGCAGCCGAAGCGGGATTAGGACAGATACGCAGTATTTT. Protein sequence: CASSRSGIRTDTQYF.